Included here is one T cell receptor beta chain sequence, with context. Antigen unknown. Quantitative 5'-RACE with molecular barcodes was used to make the TCR beta libraries. A single record per CDR3 protein comes from TCRdb applying MiXCR to the 5' RACE reads. The top ten clones hold about 12% of a sample with 90,000 to 120,000 distinct CDR3 sequences, less than 25% of them seen once. The entry originates in a study of CD8 T cells in ankylosing spondylitis. Study results and limitations: Blood of patients with ankylosing spondylitis appeared to be characterized by a TCR beta motif of eight highly homologous variants.

Trimming removed 3 bases at V and 5 bases at J, with 10 bases between. CDR3 size: 14 residues. Germline V gene data show CDR1 as MGHDK and CDR2 as SYGVNS. This receptor was identified in a male donor with ankylosing spondylitis. The source material was synovial fluid, either unsorted or a sorted T cell fraction (not recorded which). The gene calls are TRBV25-1 and TRBJ2-2; D remains ambiguous. The CDR3 coding sequence is TGTGCCAGCAGTGATCCGTTGGGGACCGGGGAGCTGTTTTTT. It is translated as CASSDPLGTGELFF.